The entry that follows covers one TCR beta chain sequence. This clone was recorded once. Its antigen remains unidentified. It has no much larger one-base neighbor in the sample; base qualities were not kept. These data come from a study of blood T cell repertoires in COVID-19 (dated by TCRdb to 2018 to 2021). About the study as a whole: The collaborator samples originated in the United States, Italy and Spain and spanned the acute and convalescent phases of COVID-19. The material from the prospective study consisted of cDNA or gDNA derived from T cells, B-cell-depleted T cells, or PBMCs. The dataset comprised deeply sampled blood TCRbeta repertoires from subjects exposed to, actively infected with, or recovered from COVID-19. The repertoires were released in a freely available public database intended as a resource for research on the immune response to SARS-CoV-2. Samples came from the ongoing ImmuneRACE study (first 160 participants) plus 1,254 subjects from 6 global collaborators. The sample metadata nearly always contained a de-identified subject ID, COVID-19 status, age in years and sex. HLA class I and class II types, where available, came from metadata supplied by the sample provider rather than from assay-based typing.

Summary of the overall study and its limitations: Clinical and demographic metadata were provided uncurated, with the amount varying by source and participant.

V lost 4 bases and J lost 2 bases, and the count of bases not matched to a germline gene is 3. The germline V gene yields SGHRS for CDR1 and YFSETQ for CDR2. Taken from cysteine to phenylalanine, the CDR3 has 15 residues. Just the 45-base CDR3 DNA is kept, in frame starting at base 1. TCRbeta CDR3 regions were amplified from genomic DNA by means of the immunoSEQ Assay, a bias-controlled multiplex PCR. Per the source publication's procedure: The number of nucleated cells in each sample was estimated by amplification of reference gene primers within the assay. To quantify the absolute abundance of each unique TCRbeta CDR3 rearrangement, sequence reads were collapsed and filtered. For each sample, productive Simpson clonality was calculated by taking the square root of Simpson's diversity index across productive rearrangements. Not all clones reach the TCRdb copy of this immuneACCESS table, which keeps in-frame sequences only. Checked studies attribute under half of the gap to unresolved V genes and leave the rest unexplained. V and J calls and clone size are copied from that table; D and trimming were computed from the DNA. The sample profile shows roughly 250,000 clones; more than 75% of them were found once. The ten largest clones capture 0.75% to 1% of the sample.

A second Seattle source provided samples from volunteer blood donors who had recovered from COVID-19. Whole blood was collected in K2EDTA tubes by collaborating institutions according to the institutions' own protocols. For TCRbeta analysis, collaborators shipped samples in one of three forms: frozen whole blood, isolated PBMCs, or DNA extracted from either of those sample types. The sequence is built from TRBV5-1 and TRBJ2-6; TRBD1 agrees with 7 junctional bases. Sequencing input: peripheral blood. This TCR came from a middle-aged woman who had recovered from COVID-19. The sequenced DNA: TGCGCCAGCAGCCAAGGGGGCACTGGGGCCAACGTCCTGACTTTC. Its protein reads: CASSQGGTGANVLTF.